This T cell receptor beta chain is drawn from a study of regulatory T cells in long-lasting Graves disease. General study points: Lower TCR diversity characterized persistent Graves' patients relative to newly diagnosed patients. Researchers examined only peripheral blood and not thyroid tissue. Persistent disease favored TRBV28, TRBJ1-2 and TRBJ2-5.

Stated time point: persistent/refractory GD, antithyroid drugs over 5 years with positive TRAb. TCR sequences were obtained from RNA taken from PBMCs. The CDR3 has 14 amino acids. Germline CDR1 reads DFQATT; CDR2 reads SNEGSKA (reference sequence). Building of the TCR beta libraries involved iRepertoire HTBI primers and Arm-PCR of CDR3 regions. Each CDR3 protein is one row after TCRdb ran MiXCR on the multiplex PCR reads. The data contain more than 350,000 distinct CDR3 sequences, approximately 22% of them singletons. Worth noting for this clonotype: Its antigen is still unknown. The CDR3 ends on some other residue instead of the conserved phenylalanine or tryptophan, so this is likely a read error.

The clonotype was recovered from a female donor with Graves disease. The rearrangement uses TRBV20-1 and TRBJ1-1; 7 bases line up with TRBD1. Material: peripheral blood mononuclear cells (PBMCs), obtained when the disease was refractory, from a patient treated with antithyroid drugs. This chain's CDR3 is CIARVGQVNTEAFL. The DNA of the CDR3 is TGCATTGCTAGAGTAGGACAGGTGAACACTGAAGCTTTCCTT.